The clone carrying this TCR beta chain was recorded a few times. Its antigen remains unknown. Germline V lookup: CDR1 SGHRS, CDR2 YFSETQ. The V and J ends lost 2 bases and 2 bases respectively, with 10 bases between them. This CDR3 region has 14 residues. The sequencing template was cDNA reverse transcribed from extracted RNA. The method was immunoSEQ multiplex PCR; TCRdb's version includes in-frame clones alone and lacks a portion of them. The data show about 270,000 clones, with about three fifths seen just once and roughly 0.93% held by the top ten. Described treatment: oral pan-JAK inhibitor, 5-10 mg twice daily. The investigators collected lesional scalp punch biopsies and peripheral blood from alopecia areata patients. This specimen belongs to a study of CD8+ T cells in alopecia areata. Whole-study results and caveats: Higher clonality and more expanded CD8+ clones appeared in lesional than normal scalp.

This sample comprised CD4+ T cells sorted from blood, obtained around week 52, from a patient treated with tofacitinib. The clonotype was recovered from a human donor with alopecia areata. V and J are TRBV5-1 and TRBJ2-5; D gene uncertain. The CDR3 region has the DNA TGCGCCAGCAGCTTCGGACGGTTACAAGAGACCCAGTACTTC. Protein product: CASSFGRLQETQYF.